The 29 T cell receptor beta chains below come from one sample, sequenced in a study of shared clonotypes between healthy human individuals. Libraries were prepared by immunoSEQ multiplex PCR; TCRdb keeps only in-frame clonotypes and omits some of them. The sample yields over a million clones, around 98.5% seen once. Source material: naive CD4+ T cells sorted from blood. Subset given: CD45RA+ positively selected. The receptors originated from a young man in good health.

The V gene is TRBV5-1, the J gene TRBJ2-1; 9 bases line up with TRBD2. Trimming cost V 0 bases and J 2 bases; bases outside gene matches: 9. CDR3 length: 18 residues. Germline V gene sequence: CDR1 SGHRS, CDR2 YFSETQ. Here the CDR3 DNA reads TGCGCCAGCAGCTTGGGTTTAAGACTAGCGGAGACCTACAATGAGCAGTTCTTC. It encodes CASSLGLRLAETYNEQFF.

This clone is a singleton in its sample. The chain has TRBV5-1 and TRBJ1-1; D unclear. Trimming stripped 0 bases from V and 1 base from J, with 7 bases between. Per germline, CDR1 SGHRS and CDR2 YFSETQ. The CDR3 length is 14 residues. The CDR3 here is CASSLELGNTEAFF. The CDR3 DNA follows: TGCGCCAGCAGCTTGGAGCTGGGGAACACTGAAGCTTTCTTT. Combining the CDR3 with reference TRBV5-1 and TRBJ1-1 gives the whole variable domain KAGVTQTPRYLIKTRGQQVTLSCSPISGHRSVSWYQQTPGQGLQFLFEYFSETQRNKGNFPGRFSGRQFSNSRSEMNVSTLELGDSALYLCASSLELGNTEAFFGQGTRLTVV.

The chain carries TRBV6-1 and TRBJ2-3; the D gene is possibly TRBD1 (5 bases). Deletions cut 2 bases from V and 7 bases from J, with 13 bases between. Germline V gene lookup returns CDR1 MNHNS and CDR2 SASEGT. CDR3 length equals 14 residues. The CDR3 coding sequence is TGTGCCAGCAGTGAATTGTCAGGGTCTTATACGCAGTATTTT. Translation: CASSELSGSYTQYF.

CDR3 DNA: TGCAGCGGGACGGGGGGCCAACTGACTGAAGCTTTCTTT. As protein: CSGTGGQLTEAFF. The gene calls are TRBV29-1 and TRBJ1-1; perhaps TRBD1 as D (6 bases). V gave up 7 bases and J gave up 5 bases, with 17 bases separating them. CDR3 size: 13 residues. Germline V CDR1 and CDR2: SQVTM, ANQGSEA.

This chain uses TRBV7-2 with TRBJ2-7, with 10 bases matching TRBD2. The CDR3 sequence is 17 residues long. V trimming: 1 base; J trimming: 1 base; junction bases outside the gene matches: 7. Germline V gives CDR1 SGHTA, CDR2 FQGNSA. DNA of the CDR3: TGTGCCAGCAGCTTAGGGCCGGGACTAGCGAGATCCTACGAGCAGTACTTC. It yields the protein CASSLGPGLARSYEQYF. Using reference TRBV7-2 and TRBJ2-7 for the parts outside the CDR3, the full variable domain is GAGVSQSPSNKVTEKGKDVELRCDPISGHTALYWYRQSLGQGLEFLIYFQGNSAPDKSGLPSDRFSAERTGGSVSTLTIQRTQQEDSAVYLCASSLGPGLARSYEQYFGPGTRLTVT.

This CDR3 is CASSQESRGSPGQETQYF. The CDR3 DNA sequence: TGCGCCAGCAGCCAAGAGAGCCGGGGTTCACCTGGGCAAGAGACCCAGTACTTC. The gene calls are TRBV4-3 and TRBJ2-5, with D possibly TRBD2 on 5 matching bases. The CDR3 is 18 residues long. Trimming removed 0 bases at V and 2 bases at J, with 19 bases between. Looked up from germline, CDR1 is LGHNA and CDR2 is YSLEER.

V gene TRBV19 combines with J gene TRBJ1-5; unclear D gene. Per the germline V gene, CDR1 is LNHDA and CDR2 is SQIVND (reference sequence). The CDR3 covers 15 residues. Trimming cost V 7 bases and J 2 bases, with 15 bases left between them. The CDR3 is CASTFLPVGNQPQHF. CDR3 sequence (DNA): TGTGCCAGTACCTTCCTGCCGGTGGGCAATCAGCCCCAGCATTTT.

The rearrangement links TRBV6-6 to TRBJ2-7; the D gene is possibly TRBD2 (5 bases). Between the trimmed V and J ends, which lost 6 bases and 0 bases, there was a span of 18 bases. There are 16 residues in the CDR3. Germline assignment: CDR1 MNHNY and CDR2 SVGAGI (reference sequence). The CDR3 coding sequence is TGTGCCAGCAGGACTAAAACCCCCGGTGGCTCCTACGAGCAGTACTTC. Its protein product is CASRTKTPGGSYEQYF.

CDR3 coding DNA: TGTGCCAGCAGCCTCCGAAGGCACTCCTACAATGAGCAGTTCTTC. Its translation: CASSLRRHSYNEQFF. The chain uses TRBV27 and TRBJ2-1; D unresolved. V lost 6 bases, J lost 0 bases, and 12 bases lay in between. CDR1 is MNHEY, CDR2 SMNVEV, per germline (reference sequence). The CDR3 consists of 15 residues.

This CDR3 reads CASSLRENIQYF. DNA for the CDR3: TGTGCCAGCAGCTTGAGGGAAAACATTCAGTACTTC. V gene TRBV5-5 combines with J gene TRBJ2-4, with D unresolved. Between the trimmed V and J ends, which lost 1 base and 5 bases, there was a span of 4 bases. Germline V gene lookup returns CDR1 SGHKS and CDR2 YYEKEE (reference sequence). CDR3 length: 12 residues. The full variable domain, its missing parts supplied by reference TRBV5-5 and TRBJ2-4, is DAGVTQSPTHLIKTRGQQVTLRCSPISGHKSVSWYQQVLGQGPQFIFQYYEKEERGRGNFPDRFSARQFPNYSSELNVNALLLGDSALYLCASSLRENIQYFGAGTRLSVL.

The chain links TRBV5-1 to TRBJ2-1; possibly TRBD1 or TRBD2 for D (6 bases each). The V end was cut by 0 bases, the J end by 2 bases, with 15 bases between. In germline, CDR1 is SGHRS, CDR2 YFSETQ. CDR3 length: 17 residues. CDR3 residues: CASSLGLQRGAYNEQFF. CDR3 in DNA: TGCGCCAGCAGCTTGGGATTACAAAGGGGGGCCTACAATGAGCAGTTCTTC.

This sequence joins TRBV18 and TRBJ2-1; possibly TRBD2 for D (6 bases). The CDR3 has 15 amino acids. V lost 0 bases, J lost 6 bases, and 12 bases lay in between. Germline CDR1 reads KGHSH; CDR2 reads LQKENI. The CDR3 sequence is CASSPPPGAGNEQFF. The CDR3 DNA follows: TGTGCCAGCTCACCACCTCCGGGAGCTGGCAATGAGCAGTTCTTC.

The gene calls are TRBV5-1 and TRBJ1-1; 8 bases align to TRBD1. J was trimmed by 3 bases and V by 4 bases; bases with no gene match: 8. Germline CDR1 SGHRS, CDR2 YFSETQ. The length of the CDR3 is 15 residues. The CDR3 loop reads CASSPGDRSDTEAFF. As DNA, the CDR3 is TGCGCCAGCAGCCCTGGGGACAGGTCTGACACTGAAGCTTTCTTT.

The chain carries TRBV30 and TRBJ2-5; the match to TRBD1 covers 8 bases. The CDR3 has 13 residues. V lost 2 bases, J lost 5 bases, and 4 bases stayed unmatched. Looked up from germline, CDR1 is GTSNPN and CDR2 is SVGIG (reference sequence). The CDR3 DNA sequence: TGTGCCTGGAGTTGGACAGGGAGTGAGACCCAGTACTTC. Protein: CAWSWTGSETQYF.

The V call is TRBV5-1, the J call TRBJ2-7; 9 bases match TRBD2. Trimming removed 2 bases from V and 7 bases from J; junction bases left unmatched: 10. Germline-derived CDR1 and CDR2 are SGHRS and YFSETQ. The CDR3 length is 15 residues. CDR3 sequence (DNA): TGCGCCAGCAGCTTAGTAGCGGGAGCCGATGGGGAGCAGTACTTC. Residues: CASSLVAGADGEQYF.

The V gene is TRBV11-1, the J gene TRBJ2-7, with 8 bases aligning to TRBD2. V lost 0 bases to trimming and J lost 6 bases; unmatched junction nucleotides: 4. Germline CDR1 and CDR2: SGHAT and FQDESV (reference sequence). The CDR3 length is 14 residues. The CDR3, as DNA: TGTGCCAGCAGCTTAGCGACTAGCGCGGGCGAGCAGTACTTC. Amino acids: CASSLATSAGEQYF. Supplemented by reference TRBV11-1 and TRBJ2-7, the full variable domain reads EAEVAQSPRYKITEKSQAVAFWCDPISGHATLYWYRQILGQGPELLVQFQDESVVDDSQLPKDRFSAERLKGVDSTLKIQPAELGDSAMYLCASSLATSAGEQYFGPGTRLTVT.

The chain carries TRBV27 and TRBJ1-5; D is unresolved. V gave up 5 bases and J gave up 3 bases, with 11 bases separating them. Germline V lookup: CDR1 MNHEY, CDR2 SMNVEV (reference sequence). The CDR3 loop spans 14 amino acids. The CDR3 protein is CASSPGRTNQPQHF. The CDR3 DNA is TGTGCCAGCAGTCCGGGTCGTACCAATCAGCCCCAGCATTTT.

The chain links TRBV7-8 to TRBJ1-3; D is unclear. The V gene lost 3 bases and the J gene lost 4 bases, with 22 bases spanning the gap. CDR1 and CDR2 from the germline V gene are SGHVS and FQNEAQ. This CDR3 comprises 18 residues. CDR3 in DNA: TGTGCCAGCAGCTTGGTCCCTCGAGAGGTTGTGCTGGGAAACACCATATATTTT. This translates into CASSLVPREVVLGNTIYF.

This chain joins TRBV29-1 and TRBJ1-1; no firm D call. The germline V and J ends were trimmed by 5 bases and 0 bases, with 7 bases remaining between them. This CDR3 contains 12 residues. From germline, CDR1 is SQVTM and CDR2 ANQGSEA. The chain's CDR3 is CSVNPVNTEAFF. The CDR3 nucleotides are TGCAGCGTTAACCCCGTGAACACTGAAGCTTTCTTT.

The rearrangement uses TRBV5-1 and TRBJ2-1, with D possibly being TRBD2 (5 bases). V was shortened by 3 bases and J by 2 bases, with 12 bases between the two germline ends. Germline values: CDR1 SGHRS, CDR2 YFSETQ. This CDR3 region has 15 residues. CDR3 protein: CASSSTSEPYNEQFF. CDR3 bases: TGCGCCAGCAGCTCCACTAGTGAACCCTACAATGAGCAGTTCTTC. The entire variable domain, with the rest obtained from reference TRBV5-1 and TRBJ2-1, is as follows: KAGVTQTPRYLIKTRGQQVTLSCSPISGHRSVSWYQQTPGQGLQFLFEYFSETQRNKGNFPGRFSGRQFSNSRSEMNVSTLELGDSALYLCASSSTSEPYNEQFFGPGTRLTVL.

The V gene is TRBV7-2, the J gene TRBJ2-2, with 7 bases lining up with TRBD1. Germline CDR1 is SGHTA and CDR2 is FQGNSA. The CDR3 length is 17 residues. V gave up 4 bases and J gave up 1 base; unmatched junction bases: 9. The CDR3 here is CASSSGQPLGNTGELFF. For the CDR3, the DNA is TGTGCCAGCAGCTCGGGACAGCCTTTGGGGAACACCGGGGAGCTGTTTTTT.

This clone has a single count. The rearrangement links TRBV7-2 to TRBJ1-2, with 7 positions matching TRBD1. CDR3 size: 14 residues. The ends lost 5 bases at V and 4 bases at J; junction bases unmatched: 7. Germline values: CDR1 SGHTA, CDR2 FQGNSA. The DNA for the CDR3 is TGTGCCAGCAGCCCGACCGGGACAGTCTATGGCTACACCTTC. It codes for CASSPTGTVYGYTF.

The CDR3 is CASSPVYNRDHVNTGELFF. The CDR3 DNA reads as TGTGCCAGCTCACCGGTCTATAACAGGGACCATGTAAACACCGGGGAGCTGTTTTTT. V gene TRBV18 combines with J gene TRBJ2-2; the D gene is possibly TRBD1 (6 bases). Germline CDR1 reads KGHSH; CDR2 reads LQKENI. Trimming removed 3 bases from V and 2 bases from J, with 22 bases in between. This CDR3 comprises 19 residues.

The J gene is TRBJ2-3, the V gene TRBV14; TRBD2 aligns across 10 bases. V was clipped by 1 base and J by 5 bases; unmatched bases: 9. CDR1 and CDR2 from the germline V gene are SGHDN and FVKESK. There are 17 residues in the CDR3. CDR3 DNA: TGTGCCAGCAGCCAAGTGTCTCAGCGGGAGGGCCGAGATACGCAGTATTTT. It codes for CASSQVSQREGRDTQYF.

V is TRBV19 and J is TRBJ1-2; possibly TRBD1 for D (6 bases). CDR3 size: 13 residues. Germline lookup yields CDR1 LNHDA and CDR2 SQIVND (reference sequence). Trimming took 5 bases from V and 3 from J, leaving 10 bases between them. CDR3 DNA sequence: TGTGCCAGTAGTCCCACAGGGTACTATGGCTACACCTTC. This codes for CASSPTGYYGYTF.

The chain has TRBV18 and TRBJ2-4; no clear D gene. The CDR3 has 13 residues. The germline V gene encodes CDR1 KGHSH and CDR2 LQKENI. V dropped 2 bases and J dropped 5 bases, with 7 bases sitting between them. The CDR3 loop is CASSPTPQNIQYF. Here the CDR3 DNA reads TGTGCCAGCTCACCAACCCCACAAAACATTCAGTACTTC.

J is TRBJ2-7 and V is TRBV4-3, with 15 bases that match TRBD2. V trimming: 4 bases; J trimming: 4 bases; junction bases outside the gene matches: 5. Germline V gene data show CDR1 as LGHNA and CDR2 as YSLEER. This CDR3 contains 16 residues. The CDR3 is CASSRTSGRAGYEQYF. The CDR3 bases are TGCGCCAGCAGCCGGACTAGCGGGAGGGCCGGGTACGAGCAGTACTTC.

This chain joins TRBV10-2 and TRBJ2-7; the D is unclear. Trimming took off 3 bases at V and 5 bases at J, with 8 bases between the two ends. Germline V CDR1 and CDR2: WSHSY, SAAADI. The CDR3 consists of 12 residues. As DNA, the CDR3 is TGCGCCAGCAGTGACAGTCACAACGAGCAGTACTTC. Protein: CASSDSHNEQYF.

The CDR3 here is CASSLTGPTEQYF. CDR3 nucleotide sequence: TGTGCCAGCAGCTTAACAGGGCCCACCGAGCAGTACTTC. The genes are TRBV11-2 and TRBJ2-7, with D perhaps TRBD1 (6 bases). In germline, CDR1 is SGHAT, CDR2 FQNNGV. This CDR3 is built from 13 residues. V was trimmed by 2 bases and J by 6 bases, leaving 11 bases between them.